These 28 T cell receptor beta chains share one sample of origin, sequenced in a study of cytomegalovirus exposure and HLA in healthy donors. Both 60 Vbeta primers and 13 Jbeta primers went into the PCR. Sequencing was performed with immunoSEQ multiplex PCR; in TCRdb, only in-frame clones are kept and a portion is missing. The sample contains about 52,000 clones, roughly 60% of which appear only once. The sample consisted of PBMCs. The receptors were gathered from a human donor in good health.

This clone was counted only a few times. The chain is built from TRBV29-1 and TRBJ2-5; unclear D gene. The V end was cut by 8 bases, the J end by 5 bases, with 15 bases between. Germline lookup yields CDR1 SQVTM and CDR2 ANQGSEA. The CDR3 has 12 amino acids. In DNA, the CDR3 is TGCAGCTTCCGGAGTTATTCCGAGACCCAGTACTTC. Translating it yields CSFRSYSETQYF.

This clone was seen a handful of times. The rearrangement uses TRBV5-5 and TRBJ2-3; D might be TRBD1 (7 bases). The CDR3 spans 15 residues. Trimming shortened V by 5 bases and J by 2 bases, and 15 bases separated the two germline ends. Germline V gives CDR1 SGHKS, CDR2 YYEKEE (reference sequence). CDR3 coding DNA: TGTGCCAGCAGGATCAGGGGGGATTTCACAGATACGCAGTATTTT. Translated: CASRIRGDFTDTQYF.

The DNA for the CDR3 is TGTGCCAGCAGCCTAGGGACTAGCGGGACCTACAATGAGCAGTTCTTC. It specifies CASSLGTSGTYNEQFF. V is TRBV7-8 and J is TRBJ2-1, with TRBD2 matching 13 bases. CDR1 and CDR2 from the germline V gene are SGHVS and FQNEAQ. V dropped 5 bases and J dropped 2; count of bases not matched to a gene: 3. The CDR3 contains 16 residues.

The rearrangement links TRBV4-3 to TRBJ2-4; 8 bases fit TRBD1. Losses at the gene ends were 0 bases for V and 4 bases for J; bases not matched to a gene: 11. CDR1 is LGHNA, CDR2 YSLEER, per germline. CDR3 length: 18 residues. CDR3 region: CASSQDGTPRGRKNIQYF. The DNA for the CDR3 is TGCGCCAGCAGCCAAGATGGGACGCCCAGGGGGCGGAAAAACATTCAGTACTTC.

This clone was recorded once. The chain uses TRBV27 and TRBJ1-2; D is possibly TRBD1 (6 bases). This CDR3 has 13 residues. Germline V lookup: CDR1 MNHEY, CDR2 SMNVEV (reference sequence). The V gene lost 8 bases and the J gene lost 0 bases, with 10 bases spanning the gap. The CDR3 is CASSGTTNYGYTF. In DNA form, the CDR3 reads TGTGCCAGCTCCGGGACAACTAACTATGGCTACACCTTC.

V gene TRBV6-5 combines with J gene TRBJ1-2; 7 nucleotides line up with TRBD1. Germline V gives CDR1 MNHEY, CDR2 SVGAGI. V shed 5 bases, J shed 6 bases, and the junction held 6 bases outside the gene matches. The CDR3 runs to 13 residues. CDR3 coding DNA: TGTGCCAGCAGTCGACAGGGTTTGGATGGCTACACCTTC. Residues: CASSRQGLDGYTF.

The CDR3 sequence is CAWSGGGGADTQYF. The CDR3 region has the DNA TGTGCCTGGAGTGGTGGGGGCGGCGCAGATACGCAGTATTTT. The chain recombines TRBV30 with TRBJ2-3; D is possibly TRBD1 (6 bases). Trimming removed 1 base from V and 4 bases from J, with 12 bases in between. The CDR3 totals 14 residues. CDR1 is GTSNPN, CDR2 SVGIG, per germline (reference sequence).

A remark on this clone: Germline is not matched at one junction end, which may reflect a read error. V is TRBV2 and J is TRBJ1-2, with D uncertain. CDR3 size: 14 residues. In germline, CDR1 is SNHLY, CDR2 FYNNEI. CDR3 nucleotide sequence: TGTGCCAGCAGAGAAGTCCCTGCCGGAGGTGGCTACACCTTC. Translated: CASREVPAGGGYTF. Combining the CDR3 with reference TRBV2 and TRBJ1-2 gives the whole variable domain EPEVTQTPSHQVTQMGQEVILRCVPISNHLYFYWYRQILGQKVEFLVSFYNNEISEKSEIFDDQFSVERPDGSNFTLKIRSTKLEDSAMYFCASREVPAGGGYTFGSGTRLTVV.

The V gene is TRBV7-2, the J gene TRBJ2-3; 13 bases are a match to TRBD2. The CDR3 loop spans 15 amino acids. Germline CDR1 SGHTA, CDR2 FQGNSA. J lost 4 bases, V lost 6 bases, and 4 bases had no gene match. This chain's CDR3 is CASRRLAGGADTQYF. In DNA, the CDR3 is TGTGCCAGCAGAAGACTAGCGGGGGGCGCAGATACGCAGTATTTT.

V usage is TRBV15 and J usage is TRBJ1-5, with D possibly being TRBD1 (5 bases). Per germline, CDR1 LNHNV and CDR2 YYDKDF (reference sequence). This CDR3 region has 14 residues. V was shortened by 3 bases and J by 1 base, with 7 bases between the two germline ends. The CDR3 coding sequence is TGTGCCACCAGCAGGGGGCAAAGCAATCAGCCCCAGCATTTT. It codes for CATSRGQSNQPQHF.

In DNA, the CDR3 is TGTGCCAGCAGCCCCTGGTCGCGTGGCACTGAAGCTTTCTTT. This codes for CASSPWSRGTEAFF. The chain links TRBV7-2 to TRBJ1-1; D is ambiguous. Germline CDR1 and CDR2: SGHTA and FQGNSA. This CDR3 region has 14 residues. V lost 5 bases and J lost 4, with 14 bases in between.

The gene calls are TRBV30 and TRBJ1-1; tentative D call: TRBD1 (5 bases). The CDR3 runs to 14 residues. V lost 0 bases and J lost 10, with 18 bases in between. Germline CDR1 is GTSNPN and CDR2 is SVGIG (reference sequence). CDR3 region: CAWSVWAGIGGAFF. CDR3 DNA: TGTGCCTGGAGTGTATGGGCAGGGATTGGTGGAGCTTTCTTT.

This clone was picked up a small number of times. CDR3 nucleotides: TGTGCCAGCAGTTCCTTAAGCCGGACAGGGTCTTTTGGCTACACCTTC. Protein sequence: CASSSLSRTGSFGYTF. V is TRBV6-5 and J is TRBJ1-2, with 8 bases aligning to TRBD1. This CDR3 has 16 residues. CDR1 is MNHEY, CDR2 SVGAGI, per germline. The V segment lost 4 bases and the J segment 7 bases; nucleotides outside the gene matches: 14.

The chain links TRBV7-2 to TRBJ1-1, with TRBD1 matching over 8 bases. The junction had 5 bases not matched to a gene; V was cut back by 5 bases and J by 3 bases. This CDR3 spans 14 amino acids. The germline CDR1 and CDR2 sequences are SGHTA and FQGNSA. The CDR3 coding sequence is TGTGCCAGCAGCCCCTACAGGGGGGACACTGAAGCTTTCTTT. This encodes CASSPYRGDTEAFF.

This sequence joins TRBV7-2 and TRBJ2-3; 8 bases fit TRBD1. V lost 5 bases and J lost 2; bases outside the gene matches: 6. Germline V gene lookup returns CDR1 SGHTA and CDR2 FQGNSA. The CDR3 is 15 amino acids. DNA for the CDR3: TGTGCCAGCAGCAGAAGACAGGGGCTCACAGATACGCAGTATTTT. Protein product: CASSRRQGLTDTQYF.

The chain is built from TRBV4-1 and TRBJ1-3; a weak D match, TRBD1 (6 bases). Trimming took 1 base from V and 2 from J, leaving 12 bases between them. The CDR3 extends over 16 amino acids. The germline gives CDR1 MGHRA, CDR2 YSYEKL. CDR3 amino acids: CASSQAPPGAGNTIYF. The CDR3 DNA is TGCGCCAGCAGCCAAGCCCCGCCAGGGGCTGGAAACACCATATATTTT.

V and J are TRBV9 and TRBJ2-5; maybe TRBD2 (6 bases). Trimming removed 4 bases at V and 4 bases at J, with 14 bases between. Germline V gene data show CDR1 as SGDLS and CDR2 as YYNGEE. The CDR3 runs 14 residues. CDR3: CASSPGTLRETQYF. In nucleotides, the CDR3 is TGTGCCAGCAGCCCTGGGACTTTGCGAGAGACCCAGTACTTC.

This clone came up a few times. The J gene is TRBJ2-7, the V gene TRBV5-6; 11 positions match TRBD1. Germline V gene data show CDR1 as SGHDT and CDR2 as YYEEEE. The CDR3 has 15 residues. The V and J ends lost 4 bases and 3 bases, in that order; junction bases with no gene match: 6. DNA of the CDR3: TGTGCCAGCAGCCGTACCGGGACAGGGGGCTACGAGCAGTACTTC. Translated, it gives CASSRTGTGGYEQYF.

A single count supports this clone. The sample carries other DNA sequences with the same CDR3. V usage is TRBV30 and J usage is TRBJ2-7; 10 positions agree with TRBD1. J lost 4 bases, V lost 2 bases, and 11 bases had no gene match. The CDR3 runs 16 residues. Germline assignment: CDR1 GTSNPN and CDR2 SVGIG (reference sequence). The CDR3 nucleotides are TGTGCCTGGAGTTCCATCTACCCGGACAGGGGGTACGAGCAGTACTTC. This translates into CAWSSIYPDRGYEQYF.

The V call is TRBV15, the J call TRBJ2-7, with 9 bases aligning to TRBD1. CDR3 length: 16 amino acids. Germline V gene lookup returns CDR1 LNHNV and CDR2 YYDKDF (reference sequence). The trim removed 3 bases at V and 2 bases at J, leaving 8 bases unmatched. The CDR3 loop is CATSRPRGQGPYEQYF. The CDR3 coding sequence is TGTGCCACCAGCAGGCCCCGGGGACAGGGACCCTACGAGCAGTACTTC.

The V and J genes are TRBV6-5 and TRBJ2-1; 7 nucleotides agree with TRBD1. V lost 2 bases, J lost 1 base, and 2 bases stayed unmatched. The CDR3 has 15 amino acids. Germline V gene data show CDR1 as MNHEY and CDR2 as SVGAGI. The CDR3 DNA sequence: TGTGCCAGCAGTTACCGGGACAGATCCTACAATGAGCAGTTCTTC. It encodes CASSYRDRSYNEQFF.

This clone occurred many times. This chain connects TRBV6-5 to TRBJ1-2; possibly TRBD1 for D (5 bases). V lost 6 bases and J 4 bases, leaving 12 bases between the germline ends. The germline V gene has CDR1 MNHEY and CDR2 SVGAGI. The CDR3 runs 13 residues. In DNA, the CDR3 is TGTGCCAGCAGGCAGCGTCAGGGCTATGGCTACACCTTC. This encodes CASRQRQGYGYTF.

V gene TRBV19 combines with J gene TRBJ1-5; D unclear. Trimming took off 5 bases at V and 4 bases at J, with 6 bases between the two ends. The CDR3 sequence is 12 residues long. Germline CDR1 is LNHDA and CDR2 is SQIVND (reference sequence). CDR3: CASSLRNQPQHF. The CDR3 DNA reads as TGTGCCAGTAGTCTCAGAAATCAGCCCCAGCATTTT.

This clone showed up just a few times. The genes are TRBV6-1 and TRBJ2-1, with TRBD1 matching over 11 bases. V trimming: 1 base; J trimming: 8 bases; junction bases outside the gene matches: 1. Germline V CDR1 and CDR2: MNHNS, SASEGT. This CDR3 is built from 14 residues. The CDR3 is CASSEGTGGYEQFF. CDR3 sequence (DNA): TGTGCCAGCAGTGAAGGGACAGGGGGCTATGAGCAGTTCTTC.

The rearrangement links TRBV10-3 to TRBJ2-3, with a possible D match to TRBD1 (6 bases). The CDR3 runs 14 residues. Germline V CDR1 and CDR2: ENHRY, SYGVKD. Trimming cost V 4 bases and J 0 bases, with 8 bases left between them. CDR3 coding DNA: TGTGCCATCAGTGCTGGACAGAGCACAGATACGCAGTATTTT. Its protein product is CAISAGQSTDTQYF.

This chain joins TRBV7-2 and TRBJ1-4; TRBD1 might be the D (6 bases). Trimming removed 3 bases at V and 8 bases at J, with 10 bases between. The CDR3 totals 13 residues. The germline V gene has CDR1 SGHTA and CDR2 FQGNSA. CDR3 nucleotide sequence: TGTGCCAGCAGCTTGGGACATCCCGAAAAACTGTTTTTT. Amino acids: CASSLGHPEKLFF. Together with reference TRBV7-2 and TRBJ1-4, the CDR3 gives the full variable domain: GAGVSQSPSNKVTEKGKDVELRCDPISGHTALYWYRQSLGQGLEFLIYFQGNSAPDKSGLPSDRFSAERTGGSVSTLTIQRTQQEDSAVYLCASSLGHPEKLFFGSGTQLSVL.

This sequence joins TRBV30 and TRBJ2-3; 13 bases line up with TRBD2. V lost 2 bases and J lost 5; bases outside the gene matches: 4. The CDR3 has 15 residues. The germline V gene encodes CDR1 GTSNPN and CDR2 SVGIG (reference sequence). The CDR3 here is CAWSWGLAGIDTQYF. DNA for the CDR3: TGTGCCTGGAGTTGGGGACTAGCGGGGATAGATACGCAGTATTTT. The variable domain in full, with the rest retrieved from reference TRBV30 and TRBJ2-3, is SQTIHQWPATLVQPVGSPLSLECTVEGTSNPNLYWYRQAAGRGLQLLFYSVGIGQISSEVPQNLSASRPQDRQFILSSKKLLLSDSGFYLCAWSWGLAGIDTQYFGPGTRLTVL.

The DNA of the CDR3 is TGCGCCAGCAGCTTCCTTGGACACGAAGCTTTCTTT. It yields the protein CASSFLGHEAFF. V gene TRBV5-1 combines with J gene TRBJ1-1; D possibly corresponds to TRBD1 (5 bases). The CDR3 consists of 12 residues. V lost 2 bases and J lost 8, with 10 bases in between. CDR1 and CDR2 from the germline V gene are SGHRS and YFSETQ.